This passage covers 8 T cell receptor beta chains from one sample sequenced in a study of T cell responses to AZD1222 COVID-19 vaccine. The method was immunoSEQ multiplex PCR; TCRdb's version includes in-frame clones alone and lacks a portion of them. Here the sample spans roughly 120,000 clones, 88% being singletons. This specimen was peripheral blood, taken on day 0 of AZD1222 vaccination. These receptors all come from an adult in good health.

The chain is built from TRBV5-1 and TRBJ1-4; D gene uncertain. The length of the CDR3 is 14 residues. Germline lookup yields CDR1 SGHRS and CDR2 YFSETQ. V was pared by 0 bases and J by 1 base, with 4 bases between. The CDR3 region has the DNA TGCGCCAGCAGCTTGGGGGTAACTAATGAAAAACTGTTTTTT. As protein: CASSLGVTNEKLFF.

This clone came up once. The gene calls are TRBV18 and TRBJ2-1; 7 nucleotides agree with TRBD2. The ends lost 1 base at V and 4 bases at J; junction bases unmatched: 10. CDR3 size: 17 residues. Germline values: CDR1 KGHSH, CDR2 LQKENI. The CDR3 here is CASSPQNGLAAYNEQFF. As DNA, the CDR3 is TGTGCCAGCTCACCACAAAATGGGCTAGCGGCTTACAATGAGCAGTTCTTC.

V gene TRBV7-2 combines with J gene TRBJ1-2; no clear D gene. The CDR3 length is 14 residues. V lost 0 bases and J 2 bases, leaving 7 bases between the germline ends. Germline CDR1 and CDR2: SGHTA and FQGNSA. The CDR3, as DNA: TGTGCCAGCAGCTTAGCCGGTCGCAACTATGGCTACACCTTC. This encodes CASSLAGRNYGYTF.

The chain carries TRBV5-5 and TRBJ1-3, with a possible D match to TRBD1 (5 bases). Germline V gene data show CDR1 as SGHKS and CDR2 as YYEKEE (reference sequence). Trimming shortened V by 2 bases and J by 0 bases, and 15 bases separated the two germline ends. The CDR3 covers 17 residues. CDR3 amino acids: CASSLVQGVRSGNTIYF. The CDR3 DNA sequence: TGTGCCAGCAGCTTAGTGCAGGGAGTCCGCTCTGGAAACACCATATATTTT.

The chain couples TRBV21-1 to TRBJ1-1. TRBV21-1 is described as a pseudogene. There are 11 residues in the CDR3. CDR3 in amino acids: CASSTGVEAFF. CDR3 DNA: TGTGCCAGCAGCACGGGGGTTGAAGCTTTCTTT.

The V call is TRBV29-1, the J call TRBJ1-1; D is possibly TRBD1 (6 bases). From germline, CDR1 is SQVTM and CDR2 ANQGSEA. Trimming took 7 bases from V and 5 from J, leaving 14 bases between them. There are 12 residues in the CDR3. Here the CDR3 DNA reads TGCAGCGCCCAGACAGGAGGGACTGAAGCTTTCTTT. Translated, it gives CSAQTGGTEAFF.

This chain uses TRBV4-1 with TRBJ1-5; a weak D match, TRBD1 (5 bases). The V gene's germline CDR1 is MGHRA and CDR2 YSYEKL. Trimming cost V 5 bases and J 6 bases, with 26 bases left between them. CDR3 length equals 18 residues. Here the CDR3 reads CASSEGSKGFGRGQPQHF. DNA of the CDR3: TGCGCCAGCAGCGAGGGGAGCAAGGGTTTCGGGAGGGGTCAGCCCCAGCATTTT.

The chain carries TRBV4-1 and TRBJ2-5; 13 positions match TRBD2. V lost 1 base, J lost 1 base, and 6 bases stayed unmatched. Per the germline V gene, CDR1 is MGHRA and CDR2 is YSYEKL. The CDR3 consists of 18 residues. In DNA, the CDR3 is TGCGCCAGCAGCCAAGTTTTCCGGACTAGCGGGGGCCAAGAGACCCAGTACTTC. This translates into CASSQVFRTSGGQETQYF.